These T cell receptor beta chains were read from a single sample in a study of cytomegalovirus exposure and HLA in healthy donors. Clones were read by immunoSEQ multiplex PCR, and TCRdb kept only the in-frame ones, dropping some. This sample carries a few hundred thousand clones, about 80% of them seen once, and the ten largest clones take 8%. What was sequenced was PBMCs. The receptors stem from a woman in her fifties or sixties in good health and CMV-seropositive. Both conserved end residues are part of each CDR3. A D gene is named only where the DNA matches it firmly. The listing skips clone size in some rows; elsewhere it reads once, few, many or a size class.

len	j_gene	abundance	v_gene	d_gene	CDR3nt	CDR3aa
14	TRBJ2-5	-	TRBV19	-	TGTGCCAGTAGTATCGGGGGTATCCAAGAGACCCAGTACTTC	CASSIGGIQETQYF
17	TRBJ2-1	-	TRBV18	-	TGTGCCAGCTCACCTTCCGTTTTTCTAAATTCCTACAATGAGCAGTTCTTC	CASSPSVFLNSYNEQFF
17	TRBJ2-5	-	TRBV5-1	TRBD2	TGCGCCAGCAGCCCGGGACTAGCGGGAGGGGCTCTGAAGACCCAGTACTTC	CASSPGLAGGALKTQYF
14	TRBJ2-5	-	TRBV10-3	-	TGTGCCATCAGTAGCAATGGAGGCCAAGAGACCCAGTACTTC	CAISSNGGQETQYF
15	TRBJ1-2	-	TRBV7-8	TRBD1	TGTGCCAGCAGCCCGACAGGGGGGACTAACTATGGCTACACCTTC	CASSPTGGTNYGYTF
15	TRBJ1-5	-	TRBV23-1	TRBD1	TGCGCCAGCAGTTTGACAGGGGGCGAACGGCAGCCCCAGCATTTT	CASSLTGGERQPQHF
14	TRBJ2-5	-	TRBV29-1	-	TGCAGCGTTGATTGGGCGGAGGCCCAAGAGACCCAGTACTTC	CSVDWAEAQETQYF
16	TRBJ2-1	-	TRBV5-1	TRBD2	TGCGCCAGCAGCTTGGGTGGGGGGGGGAACTACAATGAGCAGTTCTTC	CASSLGGGGNYNEQFF
14	TRBJ2-7	few	TRBV2	TRBD1	TGTGCCAGCGGAAAGGACAGGGTTACCCACGAGCAGTACTTC	CASGKDRVTHEQYF
16	TRBJ2-1	-	TRBV4-2	-	TGTGCCAGCAGCCTGGGGGAGGCGGGAACTTCGTATGAGCAGTTCTTC	CASSLGEAGTSYEQFF
16	TRBJ2-2	once	TRBV5-4	-	TGTGCCAGCCTGAGAGGGGGCGGGAAGAACACCGGGGAGCTGTTTTTT	CASLRGGGKNTGELFF
14	TRBJ2-5	-	TRBV6-1	-	TGTGCCAGCACCGAGGGGACTCCAGGGGAGACCCAGTACTTC	CASTEGTPGETQYF
16	TRBJ2-1	-	TRBV18	TRBD2	TGTGCCAGCTCACCTTATAGCGGGAGGGCCGGGGATGAGCAGTTCTTC	CASSPYSGRAGDEQFF
15	TRBJ2-2	-	TRBV10-3	TRBD2	TGTGCCATCAGTAATAGCGGGAGGGTCACCGGGGAGCTGTTTTTT	CAISNSGRVTGELFF
15	TRBJ1-2	few	TRBV4-1	-	TGCGCCAGCAGCCAAGCGGGGGGAGGGAACTATGGCTACACCTTC	CASSQAGGGNYGYTF
12	TRBJ2-7	-	TRBV10-3	-	TGTGCCATCAGTGAGTCTTCGGACGAGCAGTACTTC	CAISESSDEQYF
14	TRBJ2-5	-	TRBV6-5	-	TGTGCCAGCAGTTACTCGGCGGATCAAGAGACCCAGTACTTC	CASSYSADQETQYF
15	TRBJ2-2	-	TRBV7-3	-	TGTGCCAGCAGCTCCTTCGGGACACTTACCGGGGAGCTGTTTTTT	CASSSFGTLTGELFF
16	TRBJ1-1	-	TRBV7-9	TRBD1	TGTGCCAGCAGCTCTGGCTTGGACAGGGGGCTAGCTGAAGCTTTCTTT	CASSSGLDRGLAEAFF
16	TRBJ1-5	-	TRBV5-4	TRBD1	TGTGCCAGCAGCCGAGGTGGGACAGGTTCTAATCAGCCCCAGCATTTT	CASSRGGTGSNQPQHF
14	TRBJ2-7	-	TRBV21-1	-	TGTGCCAGCATTCCCCGGGACATCGAACACGAGCAGTACTTC	CASIPRDIEHEQYF
15	TRBJ2-7	-	TRBV10-3	TRBD2	TGTGCCATCCTCTCCGGGACTAGCGGTTCCTACGAGCAGTACTTC	CAILSGTSGSYEQYF
16	TRBJ2-1	-	TRBV5-1	TRBD2	TGCGCCAGCATCCCCTCTACTAGCGGGAGTCACAATGAGCAGTTCTTC	CASIPSTSGSHNEQFF
19	TRBJ1-5	-	TRBV19	TRBD1	TGTGCCAGTAGTATATCCCCGGGACAGGGGGCCAGGGGCAATCAGCCCCAGCATTTT	CASSISPGQGARGNQPQHF
14	TRBJ2-7	once	TRBV6-1	TRBD2	TGTGCCAGCAGTAGGACTAGCGGTAACTACGAGCAGTACTTC	CASSRTSGNYEQYF
14	TRBJ2-3	-	TRBV5-4	-	TGTGCCAGCAGCTTGTCCAGGTTTACAGATACGCAGTATTTT	CASSLSRFTDTQYF
14	TRBJ1-3	-	TRBV4-2	-	TGTGCCAGCAGCCAGACGGAGGCGGGGTACACCATATATTTT	CASSQTEAGYTIYF
16	TRBJ1-5	-	TRBV4-2	-	TGTGCCAGCAGCCAAGATGGGGCAGGACACGATCAGCCCCAGCATTTT	CASSQDGAGHDQPQHF
14	TRBJ2-5	-	TRBV7-9	-	TGTGCCAGCAGCTTAGCCCCGGGACAAGAGACCCAGTACTTC	CASSLAPGQETQYF
16	TRBJ1-3	few	TRBV28	TRBD1	TGTGCCAGCAGTTCCCGACAGGGGAAAACTGGAAACACCATATATTTT	CASSSRQGKTGNTIYF
17	TRBJ1-1	-	TRBV5-1	-	TGCGCCAGCAGCTTGGGTGCTTTGACTACTGCCCACACTGAAGCTTTCTTT	CASSLGALTTAHTEAFF
11	TRBJ2-7	-	TRBV5-1	-	TGCGCCAGCAGCACAGCCTACGAGCAGTACTTC	CASSTAYEQYF
15	TRBJ2-1	-	TRBV10-3	-	TGTGCCATCAACAATAGGGGAATTACTTACAATGAGCAGTTCTTC	CAINNRGITYNEQFF
10	TRBJ1-1	-	TRBV2	-	TGTGCCAGCATGACCGAGGTAGCTTTCTTT	CASMTEVAFF
16	TRBJ2-2	-	TRBV7-2	TRBD2	TGTGCCAGCAGCTTAGCCCTAGCGGGAGGGGGCGGGGAGCTGTTTTTT	CASSLALAGGGGELFF
13	TRBJ2-5	-	TRBV6-4	-	TGTGCCAGCAGTGGACAGGGAGGCGAGACCCAGTACTTC	CASSGQGGETQYF
14	TRBJ1-1	-	TRBV30	-	TGTGCCTGGAGACTTTTCGGGAGGAGCACTGAAGCTTTCTTT	CAWRLFGRSTEAFF
12	TRBJ1-2	-	TRBV30	TRBD1	TGTGCCTGGAGTACAGGGGGCTATGGCTACACCTTC	CAWSTGGYGYTF
15	TRBJ1-1	-	TRBV28	-	TGTGCCAGCAGTCCCCATGGGGCACAGAACACTGAAGCTTTCTTT	CASSPHGAQNTEAFF
20	TRBJ2-5	-	TRBV11-2	TRBD1	TGTGCCAGCAGCTTAGAGTCCTGGGCAGGGGGTGTCGACCGTGAAGAGACCCAGTACTTC	CASSLESWAGGVDREETQYF
14	TRBJ2-7	-	TRBV5-1	-	TGCGCCAGCAGCTTGATAAGTAGCGCCTACGAGCAGTACTTC	CASSLISSAYEQYF
16	TRBJ1-3	few	TRBV27	TRBD1	TGTGCCAGCAGTTTATCGGGGACAGGGCAAGGAAACACCATATATTTT	CASSLSGTGQGNTIYF
13	TRBJ2-1	-	TRBV19	-	TGTGCCAGCACGCCGGGACAAGGGGTTGAGCAGTTCTTC	CASTPGQGVEQFF
15	TRBJ1-4	-	TRBV30	-	TGTGCCTGGGGCAAACTGCGGCAGGGTAATGAAAAACTGTTTTTT	CAWGKLRQGNEKLFF
12	TRBJ1-1	-	TRBV4-1	TRBD1	TGCGCCAGCAGCGTCAGGGGGACTGAAGCTTTCTTT	CASSVRGTEAFF
12	TRBJ1-1	few	TRBV6-5	-	TGTGCCAGCATCAGGGGAAACTCTGAAGCTTTCTTT	CASIRGNSEAFF